This TCR beta chain was sequenced for a study of T-cell memory formation after mild COVID-19. Regarding the study as a whole: Pre-infection memory showed some responding clones, and this suggested that cross-reactive memory joined.

TCRdb redid the calling of the 5' RACE reads with MiXCR, one entry per CDR3 protein. This table has under 400,000 distinct CDR3 sequences, under 25% appearing once. This clonotype was recorded a few times. The antigen is unknown. This receptor was identified in an adult woman who had mild COVID-19 (a few samples of this study predate the infection). Cell type and time point are not known. Material: PBMCs or a T cell subset sorted from them (not recorded which).

DNA for the CDR3: TGTGCCAGCAGTTTAGTGGCCCCTTCCTACGAGCAGTACTTC. Translating it yields CASSLVAPSYEQYF. The V gene is TRBV27, the J gene TRBJ2-7; D is undetermined. Germline lookup yields CDR1 MNHEY and CDR2 SMNVEV (reference sequence). Trimming left V 2 bases short and J 1 base short, with 9 bases between. The CDR3 is 14 amino acids.